Each of the 10 T cell receptor beta chains below was sequenced from the same sample in a study of OX40 agonist ivuxolimab in advanced cancers. TCRdb keeps only in-frame clones here, not all; method: immunoSEQ multiplex PCR. The data show about 30,000 clones, 81% seen once. Here the sequenced sample was CD4+ or CD8+ T cells sorted from blood, taken in a trial of the OX40 agonist ivuxolimab. Receptors originate from an adult with an advanced solid tumor such as melanoma, head and neck, liver or kidney cancer.

J is TRBJ1-1 and V is TRBV4-3; possible D gene TRBD1, 6 bases. Trimming left V 4 bases short and J 6 bases short, with 9 bases between. Germline CDR1 reads LGHNA; CDR2 reads YSLEER. This CDR3 comprises 12 residues. The CDR3 protein is CASSRQGSEAFF. CDR3 nucleotide sequence: TGCGCCAGCAGCCGGCAGGGGTCTGAAGCTTTCTTT.

The gene calls are TRBV6-1 and TRBJ1-2, with D unclear. The CDR3 covers 16 residues. CDR1 is MNHNS and CDR2 is SASEGT in the germline V gene. Trimming pared 1 base from V and 10 bases from J, leaving 22 bases between. CDR3 in amino acids: CASSEGTAKHAGHYTF. For the CDR3, the DNA is TGTGCCAGCAGTGAAGGGACGGCCAAACACGCTGGGCACTACACCTTC.

The chain links TRBV6-1 to TRBJ1-5; D unclear. The CDR3 is made up of 13 amino acids. CDR1 and CDR2 from the germline V gene are MNHNS and SASEGT. Trimming took 5 bases from V and 4 from J, leaving 9 bases between them. The CDR3 nucleotides read TGTGCCAGCAGTTCACAGTATAATCAGCCCCAGCATTTT. Translating it yields CASSSQYNQPQHF.

This rearrangement joins TRBV9 to TRBJ2-1; 14 positions agree with TRBD2. V gave up 4 bases and J gave up 7 bases; unmatched junction bases: 4. The CDR3 is 15 amino acids. CDR1 SGDLS and CDR2 YYNGEE come from the germline V gene. Here the CDR3 reads CASSLGLAGGNEQFF. The CDR3 DNA sequence: TGTGCCAGCAGCCTTGGACTAGCGGGGGGAAATGAGCAGTTCTTC.

The chain employs TRBV28 and TRBJ1-4; D may be TRBD1 (6 bases). The CDR3 contains 15 residues. The germline CDR1 and CDR2 sequences are MDHEN and SYDVKM. V was cut by 4 bases and J by 8 bases, with 17 bases left in between. The DNA for the CDR3 is TGTGCCAGCAGTTCCCACCCAGGGGAGGGGGAAAAACTGTTTTTT. Amino acid sequence: CASSSHPGEGEKLFF.

The V call is TRBV11-2, the J call TRBJ2-7; D gene ambiguous. Trimming removed 0 bases at V and 5 bases at J, with 5 bases between. CDR3 length: 12 residues. Germline V gene data show CDR1 as SGHAT and CDR2 as FQNNGV. The CDR3 loop is CASSLDRNEQYF. In nucleotides, the CDR3 is TGTGCCAGCAGCTTAGACAGAAACGAGCAGTACTTC. The whole variable domain, filled in from reference TRBV11-2 and TRBJ2-7, reads EAGVAQSPRYKIIEKRQSVAFWCNPISGHATLYWYQQILGQGPKLLIQFQNNGVVDDSQLPKDRFSAERLKGVDSTLKIQPAKLEDSAVYLCASSLDRNEQYFGPGTRLTVT.

The chain employs TRBV18 and TRBJ2-7; no definite D call. The CDR3 is 14 residues long. Germline loops: CDR1 KGHSH, CDR2 LQKENI. With 6 bases removed from V and 2 bases from J, the gap between germline ends came to 14 bases. As DNA, the CDR3 is TGTGCCAGCTCGCTCCCCCAAGAACCCTACGAGCAGTACTTC. It translates to CASSLPQEPYEQYF. The variable domain in full, completed from reference TRBV18 and TRBJ2-7, reads NAGVMQNPRHLVRRRGQEARLRCSPMKGHSHVYWYRQLPEEGLKFMVYLQKENIIDESGMPKERFSAEFPKEGPSILRIQQVVRGDSAAYFCASSLPQEPYEQYFGPGTRLTVT.

This chain links TRBV19 with TRBJ1-2; 7 nucleotides align to TRBD1. Germline V gives CDR1 LNHDA, CDR2 SQIVND (reference sequence). V lost 4 bases and J lost 8; bases outside the gene matches: 7. CDR3 size: 13 residues. CDR3 region: CASSNDRVRGYTF. DNA for the CDR3: TGTGCCAGTAGTAACGACAGGGTACGAGGCTACACCTTC.

This chain joins TRBV29-1 and TRBJ2-7; TRBD1 matches at 10 bases. Germline V gives CDR1 SQVTM, CDR2 ANQGSEA. This CDR3 contains 12 residues. The V and J ends lost 8 bases and 2 bases, in that order; junction bases with no gene match: 3. The CDR3 loop is CSSGQGTYEQYF. The CDR3 coding sequence is TGCAGCTCGGGACAGGGGACCTACGAGCAGTACTTC.

The chain recombines TRBV6-6 with TRBJ2-7; 8 nucleotides align to TRBD2. Per the germline V gene, CDR1 is MNHNY and CDR2 is SVGAGI (reference sequence). The junction had 14 bases not matched to a gene; V was cut back by 10 bases and J by 0 bases. The CDR3 is made up of 16 amino acids. In nucleotides, the CDR3 is TGTGCCACGGGGGGGTGGGCGGCAGGCGGCTCCTACGAGCAGTACTTC. Its protein is CATGGWAAGGSYEQYF.